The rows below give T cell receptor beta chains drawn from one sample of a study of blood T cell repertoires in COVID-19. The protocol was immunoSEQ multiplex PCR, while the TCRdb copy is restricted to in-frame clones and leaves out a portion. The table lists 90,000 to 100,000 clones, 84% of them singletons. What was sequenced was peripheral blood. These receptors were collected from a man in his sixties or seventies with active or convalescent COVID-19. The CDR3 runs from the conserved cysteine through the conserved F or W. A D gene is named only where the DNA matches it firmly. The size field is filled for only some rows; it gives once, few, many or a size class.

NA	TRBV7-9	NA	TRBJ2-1	TGTGCCAGCGGCCCAAGAGGGCGGGGTGAGCAGTTCTTC	CASGPRGRGEQFF
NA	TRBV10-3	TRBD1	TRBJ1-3	TGTGCCATCTATGACAGGGCGGCTGGAAACACCATATATTTT	CAIYDRAAGNTIYF
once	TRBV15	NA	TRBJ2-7	TGTGCCACCAGCAGAGGCGGGGCAGTTAGTTCCTACGAGCAGTACTTC	CATSRGGAVSSYEQYF
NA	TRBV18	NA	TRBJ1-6	TGTGCCAGCTCACCAGTTTTCGATTCACCCCTCCACTTT	CASSPVFDSPLHF
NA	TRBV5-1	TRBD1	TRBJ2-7	TGCGCCCGCAGCGGGGCCGGGACAGGGGGGGACGAGCAGTACTTC	CARSGAGTGGDEQYF
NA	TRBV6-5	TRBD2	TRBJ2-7	TGTGCCAGCAGTCGGACTAGCGGGGGCTACGAGCAGTACTTC	CASSRTSGGYEQYF
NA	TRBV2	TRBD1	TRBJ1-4	TGTGCCAGCAGTACCGGGACAGAGAAAAAACTGTTTTTT	CASSTGTEKKLFF
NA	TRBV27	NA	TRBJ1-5	TGTGCCAGCAGTTTATCGAGACAGACCCTAAATCAGCCCCAGCATTTT	CASSLSRQTLNQPQHF
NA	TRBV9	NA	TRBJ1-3	TGTGCCAGCAGCGTCGTCTCTACGGGAAACACCATATATTTT	CASSVVSTGNTIYF
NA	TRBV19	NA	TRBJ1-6	TGTGCCAGTAGTATAGGGACGACTAGCGGAGGGTCACCCCTCCACTTT	CASSIGTTSGGSPLHF
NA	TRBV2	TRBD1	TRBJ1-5	TGTGCCAGCAGCCACAGACAGGGGCGCGAGGTCCATAGCAATCAGCCCCAGCATTTT	CASSHRQGREVHSNQPQHF
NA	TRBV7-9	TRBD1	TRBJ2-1	TGTGCCAGCAGCTCACAGGGGTTTTGGCAGTTCTTC	CASSSQGFWQFF